These T cell receptor beta chains were read from a single sample in a study of identical twins. TCRdb recomputed calls from the 5' RACE reads with MiXCR, one row per CDR3 protein. This table holds some 1,600,000 distinct CDR3 sequences, around a third found once. The sequenced sample was cord blood. The source is a newborn girl in good health. CDR3s include the opening cysteine and the closing phenylalanine or tryptophan.

v_call	j_call	cdr3_aa
TRBV12-3/TRBV12-4	TRBJ2-1	CASSWLAAPLNEQFF
TRBV28	TRBJ1-2	CASSLATYAGTVYGYTF
TRBV4-1	TRBJ1-4	CASSHTETNEKLFF
TRBV4-2	TRBJ2-1	CASSQETSGRAEQFF
TRBV29-1	TRBJ2-7	CSVVPPRVQDREDEQYF
TRBV28	TRBJ2-7	CASSLYGTGSYEQYF
TRBV5-1	TRBJ2-7	CASSPKTGRTYEQYF
TRBV7-2	TRBJ1-1	CASSPWDRLNTEAFF
TRBV4-2	TRBJ1-2	CASSQRLRANYGYTF
TRBV7-8	TRBJ2-3	CASSPAGLSTDTQYF
TRBV6-1	TRBJ1-2	CASTIDRARGYTF
TRBV7-2	TRBJ2-7	CASRLGPGELYEQYF
TRBV3-1	TRBJ1-2	CASSQDGRGPFYGYTF
TRBV20-1	TRBJ1-2	CSAHLRDRGNGYTF
TRBV5-1	TRBJ2-3	CASSSGTSALTDTQYF
TRBV12-3/TRBV12-4	TRBJ2-3	CASSSGLYRYPTDTQYF
TRBV4-1	TRBJ2-7	CASSQDRYSNYNEQYF
TRBV2	TRBJ2-7	CASGVGTYEQYF
TRBV11-2	TRBJ2-7	CASSALTGSSYEQYF
TRBV4-1	TRBJ1-1	CASSLIRDRDTEAFF
TRBV12-3/TRBV12-4	TRBJ2-3	CASSLQGTSGTHTQYF
TRBV4-1	TRBJ1-4	CASSQDPGIRNEKLFF
TRBV12-3/TRBV12-4	TRBJ2-4	CASSLDRAENIQYF
TRBV7-2	TRBJ2-1	CASSSRVPINNEQFF
TRBV4-2	TRBJ2-1	CASSHQFASGGDNEQFF
TRBV24-1	TRBJ2-4	CATSDPGGIQYF
TRBV7-8	TRBJ2-3	CASSFTNRGLDTQYF